Presented here are 24 T cell receptor beta chains from one specimen sequenced in a study of T cell responses to AZD1222 COVID-19 vaccine. Profiled with immunoSEQ multiplex PCR; TCRdb holds only in-frame clones, not every one. The repertoire holds around 150,000 clones, with roughly 92% as singletons. Source: peripheral blood, taken on day 0 of AZD1222 vaccination. Receptors were obtained from an adult in good health.

The CDR3 sequence is CASRLLGMNTEAFF. CDR3 sequence (DNA): TGTGCCAGCAGATTACTTGGGATGAACACTGAAGCTTTCTTT. This chain uses TRBV2 with TRBJ1-1; D gene unclear. Germline loops: CDR1 SNHLY, CDR2 FYNNEI. This CDR3 has 14 amino acids. The V end lost 6 bases, the J end lost 0 bases, and 11 bases lay between the germline ends.

This chain uses TRBV5-1 with TRBJ1-2, with TRBD1 matching 9 bases. The junction had 11 bases not matched to a gene; V was cut back by 3 bases and J by 8 bases. The length of the CDR3 is 15 residues. Per the germline V gene, CDR1 is SGHRS and CDR2 is YFSETQ. CDR3 residues: CASSWGQGFIAGYTF. Here the CDR3 DNA reads TGCGCCAGCAGCTGGGGACAGGGCTTTATTGCCGGCTACACCTTC.

The chain combines TRBV2 with TRBJ2-7, with D possibly matching TRBD2 (6 bases). The CDR3 covers 13 residues. Germline V CDR1 and CDR2: SNHLY, FYNNEI. The V and J ends lost 2 bases and 9 bases respectively, with 14 bases between them. The CDR3 region is CASSEIRTTWQYF. CDR3 sequence (DNA): TGTGCCAGCAGTGAAATAAGGACTACCTGGCAGTACTTC.

A single count supports this clone. The CDR3 reads CASSWDSQDIYGYTF. As DNA, the CDR3 is TGCGCCAGCAGCTGGGACAGCCAAGACATCTATGGCTACACCTTC. V is TRBV5-1 and J is TRBJ1-2; 7 nucleotides line up with TRBD1. V was clipped by 3 bases and J by 4 bases; unmatched bases: 9. Germline loops: CDR1 SGHRS, CDR2 YFSETQ. This CDR3 is 15 amino acids long.

The chain recombines TRBV28 with TRBJ1-1; D possibly corresponds to TRBD1 (5 bases). Per the germline V gene, CDR1 is MDHEN and CDR2 is SYDVKM. The CDR3 has 13 amino acids. Trimming removed 6 bases at V and 1 base at J, with 9 bases between. The CDR3 bases are TGTGCCAGCAGAGAAACAGGGAACACTGAAGCTTTCTTT. The encoded protein is CASRETGNTEAFF.

The CDR3 DNA is TGTGCCAGCAGTGATTCCCTCGGGGGAGTGGGAAATGAGCAGTTCTTC. It translates to CASSDSLGGVGNEQFF. This chain uses TRBV25-1 with TRBJ2-1; a possible D gene is TRBD2 (6 bases). V was clipped by 3 bases and J by 7 bases, with 19 bases between them. This CDR3 has 16 amino acids. Germline assignment: CDR1 MGHDK and CDR2 SYGVNS.

The chain uses TRBV24-1 and TRBJ2-1; TRBD1 agrees at 9 bases. Germline CDR1 reads KGHDR; CDR2 reads SFDVKD. This CDR3 is 16 amino acids long. V shed 4 bases and J 1 base; nucleotides not matched to a gene: 4. The CDR3 DNA reads TGTGCCACCAGTGACCCGACAGGGGGGTCCTACAATGAGCAGTTCTTC. Translated, it gives CATSDPTGGSYNEQFF.

The V gene is TRBV6-1, the J gene TRBJ2-3; D possibly uses TRBD1 or TRBD2 (5 bases each). In germline, CDR1 is MNHNS, CDR2 SASEGT. The CDR3 covers 15 residues. V shed 0 bases and J shed 6 bases, with 13 bases lying between them. The CDR3 DNA sequence: TGTGCCAGCAGTGAAGCGGGGGAGTCTTGGGATACGCAGTATTTT. Translating gives CASSEAGESWDTQYF.

The rearrangement joins TRBV28 to TRBJ2-2; 8 bases map to TRBD1. The CDR3 loop spans 16 amino acids. J was trimmed by 5 bases and V by 2 bases; bases with no gene match: 7. Germline lookup yields CDR1 MDHEN and CDR2 SYDVKM. The CDR3 coding sequence is TGTGCCAGCAGTTTAGATGGCAGGGGGCCGACCGGGGAGCTGTTTTTT. This gives the protein CASSLDGRGPTGELFF. Based on the CDR3 plus reference TRBV28 and TRBJ2-2, the full variable domain is DVKVTQSSRYLVKRTGEKVFLECVQDMDHENMFWYRQDPGLGLRLIYFSYDVKMKEKGDIPEGYSVSREKKERFSLILESASTNQTSMYLCASSLDGRGPTGELFFGEGSRLTVL.

The chain has TRBV18 and TRBJ2-7; 11 bases match TRBD2. The V gene end was trimmed by 2 bases and the J gene end by 2 bases; junction bases not matched to a gene: 14. This CDR3 has 19 residues. Germline values: CDR1 KGHSH, CDR2 LQKENI. CDR3 protein: CASSPSAAASGRSTYEQYF. The CDR3 nucleotides are TGTGCCAGCTCACCATCGGCCGCGGCTAGCGGGAGGTCCACCTACGAGCAGTACTTC.

This chain links TRBV19 with TRBJ1-3; the D gene is possibly TRBD1 (6 bases). This CDR3 comprises 16 residues. CDR1 LNHDA and CDR2 SQIVND come from the germline V gene (reference sequence). The germline V and J ends were trimmed by 5 bases and 1 base, with 15 bases remaining between them. The CDR3 loop is CASSSWDTSSGNTIYF. In DNA form, the CDR3 reads TGTGCCAGTAGTTCTTGGGACACCTCATCTGGAAACACCATATATTTT.

The chain couples TRBV28 to TRBJ1-2, with TRBD1 matching over 8 bases. The trim removed 5 bases at V and 0 bases at J, leaving 5 bases unmatched. The CDR3 consists of 15 residues. CDR1 and CDR2 from the germline V gene are MDHEN and SYDVKM. CDR3 protein: CASSQDRGPNYGYTF. CDR3 coding DNA: TGTGCCAGCAGTCAAGACAGGGGTCCTAACTATGGCTACACCTTC.

The V call is TRBV6-2 or TRBV6-3, the J call TRBJ1-5; D is undetermined. The CDR3 contains 12 residues. CDR1 is MNHEY, CDR2 SVGEGT, per germline. V lost 6 bases and J 4 bases, leaving 7 bases between the germline ends. CDR3 loop: CASSEVNQPQHF. CDR3 sequence (DNA): TGTGCCAGCAGCGAAGTAAATCAGCCCCAGCATTTT.

The chain links TRBV5-1 to TRBJ1-5; D is possibly TRBD1 (5 bases). Germline V gives CDR1 SGHRS, CDR2 YFSETQ. This CDR3 region has 14 residues. The V end lost 1 base, the J end lost 7 bases, and 12 bases lay between the germline ends. The CDR3 loop is CASSLSQGEQPQHF. The DNA of the CDR3 is TGCGCCAGCAGCTTGAGTCAGGGAGAACAGCCCCAGCATTTT.

The chain recombines TRBV24-1 with TRBJ2-2, with 9 positions matching TRBD2. J lost 6 bases, V lost 1 base, and 8 bases had no gene match. Germline CDR1 reads KGHDR; CDR2 reads SFDVKD. The CDR3 contains 17 residues. CDR3 DNA: TGTGCCACCAGTGATTTAGGGCGGGGGGGCACCGCCGGGGAGCTGTTTTTT. Translated: CATSDLGRGGTAGELFF.

This clone was found a few times. J is TRBJ2-1 and V is TRBV2, with TRBD2 matching 7 bases. Trimming cost V 5 bases and J 2 bases; bases outside gene matches: 12. The CDR3 is made up of 17 amino acids. Germline CDR1 and CDR2: SNHLY and FYNNEI. CDR3 nucleotide sequence: TGTGCCAGCAGTAAGGGAGGGTGGAGCCAAACCTACAATGAGCAGTTCTTC. As protein: CASSKGGWSQTYNEQFF.

The genes are TRBV5-4 and TRBJ1-1; no clear D. CDR1 SGHNT and CDR2 YYREEE come from the germline V gene (reference sequence). The CDR3 runs 15 residues. Trimming pared 0 bases from V and 1 base from J, leaving 10 bases between. The CDR3 is CASSLGSGKNTEAFF. The CDR3 DNA follows: TGTGCCAGCAGCTTGGGCTCGGGGAAGAACACTGAAGCTTTCTTT.

The V gene is TRBV5-1, the J gene TRBJ1-6; the match to TRBD1 covers 8 bases. The germline V gene encodes CDR1 SGHRS and CDR2 YFSETQ. Trimming cost V 2 bases and J 9 bases; bases outside gene matches: 7. This CDR3 region has 15 residues. CDR3 DNA: TGCGCCAGCAGCTTATGGGACAGGTCTATTTCACCCCTCCACTTT. The encoded protein is CASSLWDRSISPLHF. The complete variable domain, with remaining parts taken from reference TRBV5-1 and TRBJ1-6, reads KAGVTQTPRYLIKTRGQQVTLSCSPISGHRSVSWYQQTPGQGLQFLFEYFSETQRNKGNFPGRFSGRQFSNSRSEMNVSTLELGDSALYLCASSLWDRSISPLHFGNGTRLTVT.

This chain links TRBV10-3 with TRBJ1-1; possible D gene TRBD1, 5 bases. Per germline, CDR1 ENHRY and CDR2 SYGVKD. The CDR3 totals 15 residues. Trimming took 2 bases from V and 7 from J, leaving 17 bases between them. CDR3 residues: CAISERTQGGVEAFF. The CDR3 nucleotides read TGTGCCATCAGTGAGCGGACCCAGGGAGGGGTTGAAGCTTTCTTT.

This clone was observed a single time. The chain's CDR3 is CASSRQPANTGELFF. CDR3 in DNA: TGCGCCAGCAGCCGGCAGCCCGCGAACACCGGGGAGCTGTTTTTT. J is TRBJ2-2 and V is TRBV5-1, with unresolved D. The CDR3 has 15 amino acids. V dropped 4 bases and J dropped 0 bases, with 10 bases sitting between them. The germline V gene has CDR1 SGHRS and CDR2 YFSETQ.

J is TRBJ2-1 and V is TRBV6-5, with 13 nucleotides matching TRBD2. The CDR3 sequence is 15 residues long. Trimming took 6 bases from V and 4 from J; bases not matched to a gene: 3. The V gene's germline CDR1 is MNHEY and CDR2 SVGAGI. CDR3 region: CASRLAGGPYNEQFF. The CDR3 nucleotides read TGTGCCAGCAGACTAGCGGGAGGGCCATACAATGAGCAGTTCTTC.

The V and J genes are TRBV11-2 and TRBJ2-2; 10 nucleotides align to TRBD1. In germline, CDR1 is SGHAT, CDR2 FQNNGV. The CDR3 is 19 residues long. With V trimmed by 5 bases and J by 3 bases, 15 bases remained unmatched. Here the CDR3 DNA reads TGTGCCAGCAGCCCTATCGAGGGACAGGGGAATAACTACACCGGGGAGCTGTTTTTT. Its protein is CASSPIEGQGNNYTGELFF.

The CDR3 is CASSRTGPIALHF. CDR3 in DNA: TGTGCCAGCAGCCGGACAGGCCCGATTGCCCTCCACTTT. V usage is TRBV7-2 and J usage is TRBJ1-6; 7 bases agree with TRBD1. This CDR3 is built from 13 residues. Unmatched junction bases numbered 9, after V lost 5 bases and J lost 14 bases. CDR1 and CDR2 (germline): SGHTA, FQGNSA.

V and J are TRBV19 and TRBJ1-3; D unclear. CDR1 and CDR2 (germline): LNHDA, SQIVND (reference sequence). Trimming took 0 bases from V and 1 from J, leaving 16 bases between them. This CDR3 has 18 residues. Here the CDR3 reads CASSIDPGSFSSGNTIYF. DNA of the CDR3: TGTGCCAGTAGTATAGATCCGGGCAGCTTTTCTTCTGGAAACACCATATATTTT.